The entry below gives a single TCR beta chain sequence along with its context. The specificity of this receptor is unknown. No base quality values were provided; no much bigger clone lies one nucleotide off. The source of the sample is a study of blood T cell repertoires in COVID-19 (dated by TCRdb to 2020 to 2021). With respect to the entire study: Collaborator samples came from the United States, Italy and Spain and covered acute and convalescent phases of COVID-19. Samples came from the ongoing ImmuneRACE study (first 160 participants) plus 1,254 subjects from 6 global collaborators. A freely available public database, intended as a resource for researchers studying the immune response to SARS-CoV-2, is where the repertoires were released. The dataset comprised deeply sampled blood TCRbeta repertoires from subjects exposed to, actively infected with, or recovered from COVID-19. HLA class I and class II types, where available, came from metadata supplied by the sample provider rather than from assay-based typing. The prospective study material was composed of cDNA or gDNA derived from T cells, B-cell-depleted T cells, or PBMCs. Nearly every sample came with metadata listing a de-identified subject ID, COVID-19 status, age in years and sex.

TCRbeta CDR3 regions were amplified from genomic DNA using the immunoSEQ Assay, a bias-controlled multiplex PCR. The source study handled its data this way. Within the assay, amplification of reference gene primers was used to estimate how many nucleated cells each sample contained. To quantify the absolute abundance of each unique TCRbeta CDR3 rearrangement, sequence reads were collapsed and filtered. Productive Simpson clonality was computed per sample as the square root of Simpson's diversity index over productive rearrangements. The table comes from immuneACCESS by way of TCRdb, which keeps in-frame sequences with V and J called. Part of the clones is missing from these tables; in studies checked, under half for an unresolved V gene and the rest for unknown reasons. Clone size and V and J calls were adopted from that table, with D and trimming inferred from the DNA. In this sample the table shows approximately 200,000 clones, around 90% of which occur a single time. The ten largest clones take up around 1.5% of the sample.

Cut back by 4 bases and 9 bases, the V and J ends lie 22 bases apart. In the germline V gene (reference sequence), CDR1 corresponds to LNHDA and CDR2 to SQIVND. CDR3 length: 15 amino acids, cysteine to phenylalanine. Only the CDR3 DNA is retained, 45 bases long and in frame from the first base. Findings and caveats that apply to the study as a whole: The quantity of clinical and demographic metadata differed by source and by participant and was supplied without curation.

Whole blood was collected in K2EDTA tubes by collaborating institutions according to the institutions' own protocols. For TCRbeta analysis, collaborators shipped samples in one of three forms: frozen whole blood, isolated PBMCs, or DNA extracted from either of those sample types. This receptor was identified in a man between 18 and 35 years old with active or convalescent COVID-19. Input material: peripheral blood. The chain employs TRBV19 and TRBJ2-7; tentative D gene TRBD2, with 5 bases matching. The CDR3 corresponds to CASSTVANSHRVQYF. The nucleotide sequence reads TGTGCCAGTAGTACCGTAGCGAACTCTCACCGGGTGCAGTACTTC.